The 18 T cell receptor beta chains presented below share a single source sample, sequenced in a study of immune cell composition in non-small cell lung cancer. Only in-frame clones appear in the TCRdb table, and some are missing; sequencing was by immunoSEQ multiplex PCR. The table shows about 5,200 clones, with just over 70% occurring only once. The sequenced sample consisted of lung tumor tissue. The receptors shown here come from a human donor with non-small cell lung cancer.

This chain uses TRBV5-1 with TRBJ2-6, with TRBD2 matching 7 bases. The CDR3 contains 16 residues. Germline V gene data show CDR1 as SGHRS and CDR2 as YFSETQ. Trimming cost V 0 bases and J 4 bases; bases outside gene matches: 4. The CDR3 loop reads CASSLEGGRGANVLTF. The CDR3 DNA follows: TGCGCCAGCAGCTTGGAGGGAGGGAGGGGGGCCAACGTCCTGACTTTC.

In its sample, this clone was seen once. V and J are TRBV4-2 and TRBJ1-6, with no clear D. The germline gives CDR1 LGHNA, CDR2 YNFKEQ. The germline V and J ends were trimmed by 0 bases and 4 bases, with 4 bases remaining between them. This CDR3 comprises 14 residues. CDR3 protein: CASSQDRYNSPLHF. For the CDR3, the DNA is TGTGCCAGCAGCCAAGACAGATATAATTCACCCCTCCACTTT.

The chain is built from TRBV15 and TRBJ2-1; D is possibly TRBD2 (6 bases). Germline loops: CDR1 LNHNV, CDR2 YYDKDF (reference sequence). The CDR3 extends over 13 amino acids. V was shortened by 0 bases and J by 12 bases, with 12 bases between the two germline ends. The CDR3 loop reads CATSRDRRGWQFF. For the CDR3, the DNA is TGTGCCACCAGCAGAGATCGGAGGGGCTGGCAGTTCTTC.

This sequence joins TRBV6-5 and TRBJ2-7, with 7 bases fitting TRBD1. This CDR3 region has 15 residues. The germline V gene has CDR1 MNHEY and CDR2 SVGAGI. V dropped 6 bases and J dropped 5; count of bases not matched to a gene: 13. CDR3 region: CASRYPKGGLDEQYF. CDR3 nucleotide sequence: TGTGCCAGCAGGTACCCTAAAGGGGGCTTGGACGAGCAGTACTTC.

CDR3 protein: CASSLTGGASGYTF. CDR3 DNA: TGTGCCAGCAGCTTAACAGGGGGCGCTTCTGGCTACACCTTC. V is TRBV7-3 and J is TRBJ1-2, with TRBD1 matching 7 bases. The germline gives CDR1 SGHTA, CDR2 FQGTGA. With V trimmed by 0 bases and J by 7 bases, 5 bases remained unmatched. The CDR3 runs 14 residues.

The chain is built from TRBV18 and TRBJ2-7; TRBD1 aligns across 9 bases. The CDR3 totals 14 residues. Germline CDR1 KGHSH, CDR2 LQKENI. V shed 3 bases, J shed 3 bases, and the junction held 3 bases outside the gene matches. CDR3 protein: CASSPRQGVYEQYF. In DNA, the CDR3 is TGTGCCAGCTCACCTAGACAGGGGGTCTACGAGCAGTACTTC.

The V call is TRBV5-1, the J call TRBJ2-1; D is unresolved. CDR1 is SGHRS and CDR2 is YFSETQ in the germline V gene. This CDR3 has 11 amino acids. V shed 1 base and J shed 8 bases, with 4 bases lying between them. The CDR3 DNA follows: TGCGCCAGCAGCTTGATCGATGAGCAGTTCTTC. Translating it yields CASSLIDEQFF. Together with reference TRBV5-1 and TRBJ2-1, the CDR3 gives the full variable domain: KAGVTQTPRYLIKTRGQQVTLSCSPISGHRSVSWYQQTPGQGLQFLFEYFSETQRNKGNFPGRFSGRQFSNSRSEMNVSTLELGDSALYLCASSLIDEQFFGPGTRLTVL.

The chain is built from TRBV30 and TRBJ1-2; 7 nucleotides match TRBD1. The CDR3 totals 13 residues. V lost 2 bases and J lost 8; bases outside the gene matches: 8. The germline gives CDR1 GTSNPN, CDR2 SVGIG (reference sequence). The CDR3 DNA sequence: TGTGCCTGGAGTCTCGACAGGGCTTCGGGCTACACCTTC. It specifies CAWSLDRASGYTF.

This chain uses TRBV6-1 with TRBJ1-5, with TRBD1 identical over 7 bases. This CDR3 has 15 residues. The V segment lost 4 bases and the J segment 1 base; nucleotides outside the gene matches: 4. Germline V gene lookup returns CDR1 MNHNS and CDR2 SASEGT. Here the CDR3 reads CASSVIQGSNQPQHF. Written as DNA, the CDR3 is TGTGCCAGCAGTGTAATACAGGGGAGCAATCAGCCCCAGCATTTT.

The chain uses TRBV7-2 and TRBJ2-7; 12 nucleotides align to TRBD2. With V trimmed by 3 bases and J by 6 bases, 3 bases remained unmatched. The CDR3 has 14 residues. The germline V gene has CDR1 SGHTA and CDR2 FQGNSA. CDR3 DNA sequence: TGTGCCAGCAGCTTGACTAGCGGGAGTGTCGAGCAGTACTTC. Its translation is CASSLTSGSVEQYF.

The CDR3 nucleotides read TGTGCCAGTAGTCTTTCGGGGACCTACGAGCAGTACTTC. Amino acid sequence: CASSLSGTYEQYF. V is TRBV19 and J is TRBJ2-7, with D maybe TRBD2 (5 bases). Germline values: CDR1 LNHDA, CDR2 SQIVND (reference sequence). V gave up 5 bases and J gave up 2 bases, with 10 bases separating them. The CDR3 spans 13 residues.

In DNA, the CDR3 is TGTGCCAGCAGCTTAAGCGGAAACACCGGGGAGCTGTTTTTT. Its protein is CASSLSGNTGELFF. The V call is TRBV7-9, the J call TRBJ2-2; TRBD2 might be the D (5 bases). The CDR3 has 14 amino acids. The germline V and J ends were trimmed by 2 bases and 2 bases, with 6 bases remaining between them. Looked up from germline, CDR1 is SEHNR and CDR2 is FQNEAQ (reference sequence).

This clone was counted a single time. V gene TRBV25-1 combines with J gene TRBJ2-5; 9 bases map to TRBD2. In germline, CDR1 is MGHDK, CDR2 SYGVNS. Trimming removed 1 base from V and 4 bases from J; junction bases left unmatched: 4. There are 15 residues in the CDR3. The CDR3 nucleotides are TGTGCCAGCAGTGAATCGGGACTAGCTGGAGAGACCCAGTACTTC. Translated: CASSESGLAGETQYF.

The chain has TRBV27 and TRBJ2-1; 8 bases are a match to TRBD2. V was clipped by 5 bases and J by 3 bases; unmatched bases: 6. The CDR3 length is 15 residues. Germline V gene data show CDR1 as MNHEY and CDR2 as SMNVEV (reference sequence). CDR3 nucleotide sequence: TGTGCCAGCAGTAGGGTAGCGGGAAGCTACAATGAGCAGTTCTTC. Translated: CASSRVAGSYNEQFF.

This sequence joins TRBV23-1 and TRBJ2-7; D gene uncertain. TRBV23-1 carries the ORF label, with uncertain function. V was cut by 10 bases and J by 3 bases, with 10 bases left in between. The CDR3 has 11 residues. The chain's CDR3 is CAISLFYEQYF. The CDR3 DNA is TGCGCCATCTCACTCTTCTACGAGCAGTACTTC.

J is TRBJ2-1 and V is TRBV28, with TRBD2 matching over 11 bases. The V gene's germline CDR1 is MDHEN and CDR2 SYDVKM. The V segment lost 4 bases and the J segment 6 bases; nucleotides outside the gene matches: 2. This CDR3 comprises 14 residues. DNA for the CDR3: TGTGCCAGCAGTTCACTAGCGGGAGCCAATGAGCAGTTCTTC. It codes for CASSSLAGANEQFF.

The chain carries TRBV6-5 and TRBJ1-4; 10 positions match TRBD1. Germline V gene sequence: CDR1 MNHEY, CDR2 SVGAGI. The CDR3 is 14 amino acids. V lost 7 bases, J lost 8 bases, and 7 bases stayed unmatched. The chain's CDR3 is CASTRDRGDEKLFF. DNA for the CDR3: TGTGCCAGCACTAGGGACAGGGGCGACGAAAAACTGTTTTTT.

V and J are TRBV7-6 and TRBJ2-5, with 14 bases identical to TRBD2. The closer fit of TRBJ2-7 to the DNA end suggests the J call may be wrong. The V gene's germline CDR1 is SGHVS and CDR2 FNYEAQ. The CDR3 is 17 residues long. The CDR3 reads CASSRGTSGSGGYEQYF. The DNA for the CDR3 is TGTGCCAGCAGCCGCGGGACTAGCGGGAGCGGCGGCTACGAGCAGTACTTC.